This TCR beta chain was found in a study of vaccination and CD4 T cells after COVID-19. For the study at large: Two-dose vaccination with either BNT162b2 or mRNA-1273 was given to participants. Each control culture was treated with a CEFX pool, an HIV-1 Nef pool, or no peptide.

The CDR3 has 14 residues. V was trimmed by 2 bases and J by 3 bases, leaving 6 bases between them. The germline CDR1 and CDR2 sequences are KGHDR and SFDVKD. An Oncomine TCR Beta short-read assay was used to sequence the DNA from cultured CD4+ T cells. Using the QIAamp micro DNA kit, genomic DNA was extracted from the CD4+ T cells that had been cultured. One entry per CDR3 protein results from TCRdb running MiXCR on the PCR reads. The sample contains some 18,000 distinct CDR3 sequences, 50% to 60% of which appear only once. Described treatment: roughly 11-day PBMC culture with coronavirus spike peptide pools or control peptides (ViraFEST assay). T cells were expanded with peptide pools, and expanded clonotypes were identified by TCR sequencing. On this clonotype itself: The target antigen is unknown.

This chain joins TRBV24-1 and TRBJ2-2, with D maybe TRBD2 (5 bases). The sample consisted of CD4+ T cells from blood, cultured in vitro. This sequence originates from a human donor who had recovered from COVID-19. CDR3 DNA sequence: TGTGCCACCAGTGATTCGGGGTACACCGGGGAGCTGTTTTTT. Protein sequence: CATSDSGYTGELFF.